This entry concerns a single T cell receptor beta chain. The antigen is undetermined. The entry originates in a study of early stage breast cancer tumors. In the study overall: Each sample averaged around 10-fold read coverage.

Whole-study results and caveats: Tumors had roughly 2.5-fold higher T cell density and higher clonality than adjacent normal breast tissue. Bulk DNA sequencing of unsorted cells missed chain pairing and markers.

The CDR3 runs 17 residues. Trimming shortened V by 4 bases and J by 0 bases, and 14 bases separated the two germline ends. Looked up from germline, CDR1 is SGHDT and CDR2 is YYEEEE. The method was immunoSEQ multiplex PCR; TCRdb's version includes in-frame clones alone and lacks a portion of them. The table records under 35,000 clones, approximately 85% of them present only once. The clonotype was recovered from a person aged 45 to 59 with breast cancer. This chain connects TRBV5-6 to TRBJ2-6; D gene uncertain. Material for sequencing was blood. CDR3 nucleotides: TGTGCCAGCAGCGAGAGGACGGTCTTCTCTGGGGCCAACGTCCTGACTTTC. It translates to CASSERTVFSGANVLTF.